This record concerns one T cell receptor beta chain sequence. The entry originates in a study of blood T cell repertoires in COVID-19. Study in general: The United States, Italy and Spain supplied acute and convalescent COVID-19 samples.

The CDR3 consists of 15 residues. Germline-derived CDR1 and CDR2 are SNHLY and FYNNEI. V gave up 7 bases and J gave up 2 bases, with 15 bases separating them. Some clones are missing from TCRdb's copy, which holds only in-frame ones; the method was immunoSEQ multiplex PCR. The sample lists some 150,000 clones; 83% were seen once. The Seattle patients joined while their infection was active and were tracked longitudinally afterward. The chain combines TRBV2 with TRBJ1-5; D ambiguous. The origin of this receptor is a woman aged 55-69 years with COVID-19, enrolled during active disease. Material for sequencing was peripheral blood. CDR3 sequence reads: CASTPSRVGNQPQHF. CDR3 in DNA: TGTGCCAGCACTCCATCGAGGGTCGGCAATCAGCCCCAGCATTTT.